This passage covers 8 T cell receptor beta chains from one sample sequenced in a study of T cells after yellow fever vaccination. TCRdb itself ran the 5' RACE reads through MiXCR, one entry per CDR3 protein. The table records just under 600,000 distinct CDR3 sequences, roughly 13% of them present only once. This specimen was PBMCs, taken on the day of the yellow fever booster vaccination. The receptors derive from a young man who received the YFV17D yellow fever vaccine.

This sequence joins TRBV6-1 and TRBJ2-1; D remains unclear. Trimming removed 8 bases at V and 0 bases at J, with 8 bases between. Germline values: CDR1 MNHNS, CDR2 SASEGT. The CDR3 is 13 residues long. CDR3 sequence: CASRPVSYNEQFF. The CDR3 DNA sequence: TGTGCCAGCCGACCCGTCTCCTACAATGAGCAGTTCTTC.

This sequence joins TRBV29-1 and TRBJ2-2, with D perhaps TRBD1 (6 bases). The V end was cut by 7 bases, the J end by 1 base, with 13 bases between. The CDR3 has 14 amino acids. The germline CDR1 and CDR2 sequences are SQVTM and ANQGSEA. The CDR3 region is CSAGGGLNTGELFF. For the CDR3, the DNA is TGCAGCGCGGGTGGGGGCCTGAACACCGGGGAGCTGTTTTTT.

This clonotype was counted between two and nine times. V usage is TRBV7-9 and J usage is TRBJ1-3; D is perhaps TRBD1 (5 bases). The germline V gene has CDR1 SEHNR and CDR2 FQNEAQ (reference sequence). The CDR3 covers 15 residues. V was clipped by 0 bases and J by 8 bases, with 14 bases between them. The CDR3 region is CASSLAARDVDTIYF. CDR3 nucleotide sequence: TGTGCCAGCAGCTTAGCGGCCAGGGACGTGGACACCATATATTTT.

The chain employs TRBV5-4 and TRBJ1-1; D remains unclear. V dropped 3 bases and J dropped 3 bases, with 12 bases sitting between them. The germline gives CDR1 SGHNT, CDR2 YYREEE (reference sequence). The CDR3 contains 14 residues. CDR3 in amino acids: CASSYQRGDTEAFF. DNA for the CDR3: TGTGCCAGCAGCTATCAACGGGGTGACACTGAAGCTTTCTTT.

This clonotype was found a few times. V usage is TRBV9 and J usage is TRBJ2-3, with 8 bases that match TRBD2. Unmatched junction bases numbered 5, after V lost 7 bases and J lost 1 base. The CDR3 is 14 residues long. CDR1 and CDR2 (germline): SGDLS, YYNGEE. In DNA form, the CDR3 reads TGTGCCAGCGGAACGGGGGGGGGCACAGATACGCAGTATTTT. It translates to CASGTGGGTDTQYF.

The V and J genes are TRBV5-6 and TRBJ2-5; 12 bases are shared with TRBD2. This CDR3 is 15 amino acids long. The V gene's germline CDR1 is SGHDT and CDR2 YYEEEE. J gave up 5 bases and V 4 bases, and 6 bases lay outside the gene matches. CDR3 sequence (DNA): TGTGCCAGCAGCGAGACTAGCGGGAGCCGGGAGACCCAGTACTTC. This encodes CASSETSGSRETQYF. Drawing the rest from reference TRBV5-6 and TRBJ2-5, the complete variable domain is DAGVTQSPTHLIKTRGQQVTLRCSPKSGHDTVSWYQQALGQGPQFIFQYYEEEERQRGNFPDRFSGHQFPNYSSELNVNALLLGDSALYLCASSETSGSRETQYFGPGTRLLVL.

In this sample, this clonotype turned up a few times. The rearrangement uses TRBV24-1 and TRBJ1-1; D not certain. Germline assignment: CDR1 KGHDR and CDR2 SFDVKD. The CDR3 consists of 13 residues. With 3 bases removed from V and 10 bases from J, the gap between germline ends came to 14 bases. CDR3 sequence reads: CATSDADGGRAFF. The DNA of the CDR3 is TGTGCCACCAGTGATGCCGACGGAGGACGAGCTTTCTTT.

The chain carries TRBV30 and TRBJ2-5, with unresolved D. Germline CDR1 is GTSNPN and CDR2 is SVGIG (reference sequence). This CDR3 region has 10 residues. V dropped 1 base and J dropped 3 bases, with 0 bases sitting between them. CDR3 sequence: CAWSEETQYF. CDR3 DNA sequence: TGTGCCTGGAGTGAAGAGACCCAGTACTTC.